Below, 8 T cell receptor beta chains from the same sample are listed, as sequenced in a study of CD8 T cells in Susac syndrome. The RNA input was about 0.45 to 1 ug, and it was reverse transcribed with random hexamers. MiXCR, applied by TCRdb to the immunoSEQ multiplex PCR reads, yields one record per CDR3 protein. Among about 120,000 distinct CDR3 sequences, around 92% were seen once, and the ten largest hold roughly 0.088%. Sequencing used CD4+ T cells from PBMCs. These receptors all stem from a human donor with multiple sclerosis.

This chain uses TRBV9 with TRBJ2-5; unclear D gene. Germline CDR1 reads SGDLS; CDR2 reads YYNGEE. Trimming shortened V by 0 bases and J by 5 bases, and 11 bases separated the two germline ends. The CDR3 loop spans 14 amino acids. CDR3 residues: CASSVDWVWETQYF. CDR3 nucleotides: TGTGCCAGCAGCGTAGATTGGGTTTGGGAGACCCAGTACTTC.

The chain joins TRBV20-1 to TRBJ1-2, with 9 bases identical to TRBD1. V trimming: 5 bases; J trimming: 5 bases; junction bases outside the gene matches: 9. The germline V gene encodes CDR1 DFQATT and CDR2 SNEGSKA (reference sequence). The CDR3 consists of 14 residues. CDR3 coding DNA: TGCAGTGCTTACCTAGACGGGACAGGGTATGGCTACACCTTC. Protein: CSAYLDGTGYGYTF.

CDR3 sequence reads: CATSLGQASLANTEAFF. CDR3 bases: TGTGCCACCAGCTTAGGACAGGCGTCCTTGGCGAACACTGAAGCTTTCTTT. This chain connects TRBV15 to TRBJ1-1, with 7 bases aligning to TRBD1. In germline, CDR1 is LNHNV, CDR2 YYDKDF (reference sequence). Losses at the gene ends were 5 bases for V and 1 base for J; bases not matched to a gene: 13. CDR3 length: 17 amino acids. The complete variable domain, with remaining parts taken from reference TRBV15 and TRBJ1-1, reads DAMVIQNPRYQVTQFGKPVTLSCSQTLNHNVMYWYQQKSSQAPKLLFHYYDKDFNNEADTPDNFQSRRPNTSFCFLDIRSPGLGDTAMYLCATSLGQASLANTEAFFGQGTRLTVV.

V gene TRBV4-2 combines with J gene TRBJ2-4; D possibly corresponds to TRBD2 (5 bases). V shed 4 bases and J shed 9 bases, with 22 bases lying between them. Germline V gene lookup returns CDR1 LGHNA and CDR2 YNFKEQ. The CDR3 totals 16 residues. This CDR3 is CASSRVETNSAAIQYF. CDR3 coding DNA: TGTGCCAGCAGCCGGGTCGAAACCAATAGCGCAGCCATTCAGTACTTC.

This clonotype has only one observation. The chain uses TRBV29-1 and TRBJ1-1, with D perhaps TRBD1 (6 bases). The CDR3 runs to 13 residues. Trimming stripped 4 bases from V and 4 bases from J, with 13 bases between. Germline values: CDR1 SQVTM, CDR2 ANQGSEA. Written as DNA, the CDR3 is TGCAGCGTTGGAAACAAGGGGGGCACTGAAGCTTTCTTT. This translates into CSVGNKGGTEAFF. The full variable domain, its missing parts supplied by reference TRBV29-1 and TRBJ1-1, is SAVISQKPSRDICQRGTSLTIQCQVDSQVTMMFWYRQQPGQSLTLIATANQGSEATYESGFVIDKFPISRPNLTFSTLTVSNMSPEDSSIYLCSVGNKGGTEAFFGQGTRLTVV.

The genes are TRBV6-5 and TRBJ1-5, with 9 bases that match TRBD1. J gave up 4 bases and V 5 bases, and 6 bases lay outside the gene matches. The CDR3 covers 15 residues. Germline CDR1 reads MNHEY; CDR2 reads SVGAGI. The CDR3 nucleotides are TGTGCCAGCAGTCTTACAGGGACAGGGAATCAGCCCCAGCATTTT. Amino acid sequence: CASSLTGTGNQPQHF.

This clonotype has a single count. The chain is built from TRBV27 and TRBJ2-7, with D uncertain. CDR1 is MNHEY, CDR2 SMNVEV, per germline (reference sequence). CDR3 length: 12 residues. Trimming shortened V by 7 bases and J by 2 bases, and 9 bases separated the two germline ends. The CDR3 protein is CASTSPAYEQYF. For the CDR3, the DNA is TGTGCCAGCACAAGTCCTGCCTACGAGCAGTACTTC.

The V call is TRBV3-1, the J call TRBJ1-1; the D gene is possibly TRBD1 (5 bases). The germline V gene has CDR1 LGHDT and CDR2 YNNKEL (reference sequence). V gave up 2 bases and J gave up 0 bases, with 13 bases separating them. The CDR3 contains 16 residues. The CDR3 DNA reads as TGTGCCAGCAGCCAACCAAGGCGGGGGATGAACACTGAAGCTTTCTTT. It specifies CASSQPRRGMNTEAFF.